This paragraph reports one T cell receptor (beta chain). The antigen is unknown. The sample comes from a study of CD8 T cells in ankylosing spondylitis. Findings and caveats of the study: Apparently characteristic of ankylosing spondylitis blood was a TCR beta motif (roughly eight highly homologous variants).

MiXCR, run by TCRdb on the 5' RACE reads, gives a single entry per CDR3 protein. The table has roughly 220,000 distinct CDR3 sequences, approximately 20% seen once. This CDR3 has 15 residues. Germline V gene data show CDR1 as SEHNR and CDR2 as FQNEAQ (reference sequence). The germline V and J ends were trimmed by 2 bases and 3 bases, with 10 bases remaining between them. The sample consisted of blood, either unsorted or a sorted T cell fraction (not recorded which). This clonotype was obtained from a male donor with ankylosing spondylitis. J is TRBJ2-2 and V is TRBV7-9, with D uncertain. CDR3 region: CASSLSPLDTGELFF. The CDR3 nucleotides read TGTGCCAGCAGCTTATCTCCGTTGGACACCGGGGAGCTGTTTTTT.